Sequencing of this T cell receptor (beta chain) was carried out in a study of glioma-infiltrating T cells (dated by TCRdb to the mid-2010s). Context from the whole study: Sequencing of TCR alpha- and beta-chain repertoires was performed on glioma tissue, on non-neoplastic brain tissue, and on matched peripheral blood mononuclear cells. To gauge divergence between tissue and blood T-cell populations, every tissue-infiltrating repertoire was compared against the peripheral blood repertoire from the same patient. Three low-grade glioma patients, seven or eight primary glioblastoma patients, and three non-glioma patients who contributed non-neoplastic brain tissue made up the paired cohort. Points the paper makes about the study in general: Group comparisons rested on small numbers: three non-neoplastic, three low-grade glioma and eight glioblastoma patients. Very few CDR3 sequences were shared between tissue and blood, attributed to high CDR3 diversity and limited sampling. VJ-independent divergence between tissue and blood was below expectation in non-neoplastic patients but above expectation in all gliomas, especially low-grade gliomas.

CDR1 and CDR2, per the germline V gene (reference sequence), are LNHNV and YYDKDF. The junction shows trimming of 3 bases on V and 5 bases on J, and the gene matches do not reach 3 bases of it. From cysteine to phenylalanine, the CDR3 is 14 amino acids long. Just the 42-base CDR3 DNA is kept, in frame starting at base 1. The iRepertoire nested amplicon-rescue multiplex PCR (arm-PCR) platform was used to amplify TCR alpha and beta CDR3 regions from RNA. The input for one-step reverse transcription and amplification was about 95-450 ng of either tissue mRNA or PBMC total RNA. After bead purification, a secondary multiplex PCR added Illumina adapters, and libraries were gel-purified between 200 and 400 bp. The libraries contained internal 6-nucleotide barcodes that were used for demultiplexing. Sequencing of the libraries was done on an Illumina MiSeq using 2x220 or 2x250 nucleotide paired-end reads. The study's processing was this. FLASH 1.2.11 was used to merge paired reads, and BWA-MEM then aligned the reads to the GRCh37 human genome before TRA and TRB reads were extracted. For V and J assignment, an IMGT-derived reference of cassette sequences and CDR3 motifs that included pseudogenes was used. Reads were translated in three frames, and productive CDR3s were defined by a C…FGXG motif without stop codons. Unique combinations of V-J cassette pair and CDR3 amino acid sequence were defined as clonotypes. Reads were filtered by Hamming distance, thresholded by each sample's sequence error rate in mapped regions. TCRdb passed the public sequencing reads through fastp at Q25 and MiXCR, retaining productive beta sequences. Duplicate CDR3 protein sequences are folded into a single record with the most common DNA and genes. The V and J calls come from TCRdb's annotation, not from the publication. Recorded for this sample are under 150,000 distinct CDR3 sequences; about 25% of them occurred a single time. The ten largest account for under 35% of the sample.

Worth noting for this clonotype: Its recognized antigen is unknown. No base quality information exists; no much larger clone differs at one position.

The receptor was derived from a human donor with low-grade glioma or glioblastoma, undergoing nonglioma brain surgery, or in good health (not recorded which). Material: glioma tissue, nonneoplastic brain tissue, or PBMCs (not recorded which). The rearrangement combines TRBV15 with TRBJ2-3, with 9 middle bases fitting TRBD1. The CDR3 loop reads CATSSPDRGDTQYF. The nucleotide sequence is TGTGCCACCAGCAGCCCGGACAGGGGAGATACGCAGTATTTT.